These T cell receptor beta chains were read from a single sample in a study of T cell repertoires in cytomegalovirus infection. TCRdb reprocessed the reads with MiXCR, giving one entry per CDR3 protein. The table has 650,000 to 900,000 distinct CDR3 sequences, over 25% seen once. Antigens of these TCRs are unknown. Sequenced material: cultured CD8+ T cells from PBMCs, taken from culture after CMV antigen stimulation. These receptors came from a human donor in good health (CMV status not recorded). Some clones in this sample may be carry-over from other donors' samples. The conserved cysteine and the conserved F or W are not part of the CDR3 here. Each record gives: J gene, V gene, CDR3 protein.

>TRBJ1-5|TRBV4-1
ASSQVGQGNQPQH
>TRBJ1-6|TRBV5-1
ASTPSPLPKRNSPLH
>TRBJ1-1|TRBV19
ASRLGAELYTEAL
>TRBJ1-4|TRBV12-3/TRBV12-4
ASSLAPGVKDEKLF
>TRBJ1-5|TRBV6-1
ASSEVQPQH
>TRBJ2-7|TRBV10-2
ASSAYRDNYEQY
>TRBJ1-1|TRBV6-6
ASSEIRGLNTEAF
>TRBJ1-5|TRBV12-3/TRBV12-4
ASRMGPFEDQPQH
>TRBJ2-1|TRBV7-3
ASSLVPSGNNEQF
>TRBJ2-2|TRBV6-1
ASSSPPSGTGELF
>TRBJ2-2|TRBV5-8
ASSLNLLAVANTGELF
>TRBJ2-6|TRBV27
ASSPYPRASTGANVLT
>TRBJ2-5|TRBV6-6
ASSKLAGKETQY
>TRBJ2-1|TRBV10-1
ASSEGLNNEQF
>TRBJ2-1|TRBV4-3
ASSHSTQGYEQF
>TRBJ1-4|TRBV4-1
ASSNRGLNEKLF
>TRBJ2-3|TRBV6-1
ASSEGQGTDTQY
>TRBJ2-2|TRBV5-1
ASTTFLPGLAGGNTGELF
>TRBJ2-5|TRBV27
ASSFGSGVQETQY
>TRBJ2-3|TRBV11-2
ASSLVGTSGTDTQY
>TRBJ2-1|TRBV27
ASSWDRGSSYNEQF
>TRBJ1-6|TRBV9
ASSPGTGIFSPLH
>TRBJ2-3|TRBV7-8
ASSYDRGGGTDTQY
>TRBJ2-5|TRBV20-1
SARDQVAGLRAQY
>TRBJ1-2|TRBV7-3
ASSLGKGNYGYT
>TRBJ1-6|TRBV6-1
ASRTGYKNSPLH
>TRBJ1-3|TRBV20-1
SASPVGVGNTIY
>TRBJ2-5|TRBV7-9
ASSPGVQETQY
>TRBJ2-2|TRBV7-9
ASSALNRVAGELF
>TRBJ1-2|TRBV12-5
ASAPEEGSDGYT
>TRBJ2-1|TRBV19
ASSIVVALYNEQF
>TRBJ1-6|TRBV12-3/TRBV12-4
ASSLLGELGNSPLH